This TCR beta chain was obtained from a study of cytomegalovirus exposure and HLA in healthy donors. This CDR3 comprises 13 residues. CDR1 MNHNS and CDR2 SASEGT come from the germline V gene. V gave up 4 bases and J gave up 10 bases, with 13 bases separating them. Study-level points and caveats: There were some public TCRs occurring in many donors, but most TCR sequences were rare. In vitro data verified a few CMV-associated chains as specific for CMV antigens.

Sequencing used immunoSEQ multiplex PCR; TCRdb keeps in-frame clones, though not all of them. The sample contains fewer than 75,000 clones, approximately 95% of which appear only once. As concerns this clone: Its matching antigen is unknown.

The source of this sequence is a man between 18 and 35 years old in good health and CMV-seronegative. The sequencing input was PBMCs. The chain joins TRBV6-1 to TRBJ1-4; D unresolved. DNA of the CDR3: TGTGCCAGCAGTGTTAGTCAGGATGGAAAACTGTTTTTT. Its protein is CASSVSQDGKLFF.